This T cell receptor (beta chain) was identified in a study of technical replicates of blood from several donors (dated by TCRdb to the late 2010s). Receptor libraries were prepared by the immunoSEQ multiplex PCR assay. In TCRdb, the immuneACCESS table is reduced to in-frame sequences with V and J assigned. These tables do not hold every clone; where another copy was compared, an unresolved V gene accounts for under half, and the others remain unexplained. For this sample there are around 92,000 clones; approximately 94% appear just once. The ten most abundant clones make up approximately 0.2% of the sample. According to the germline V gene, CDR1 reads MDHEN and CDR2 reads SYDVKM. The CDR3, from cysteine to phenylalanine, totals 15 residues. Only the CDR3 region is kept as DNA, spanning 45 bases read in frame from base 1. A distance of 10 bases separates the germline ends of V and J, which lose 5 bases and 0 bases respectively.

Worth noting for this clone: Its antigen is still unknown. No quality values exist for individual bases; no much larger clone is one base distant.

In this chain, TRBV28 is recombined with TRBJ1-4; too little of a D gene remains to name it. The sequencing input was T cells isolated from PBMCs. This TCR came from a human donor in good health. The nucleotide sequence is given as TGTGCCAGCAGTCTTCTCGGGACAACTAATGAAAAACTGTTTTTT. It codes for CASSLLGTTNEKLFF.